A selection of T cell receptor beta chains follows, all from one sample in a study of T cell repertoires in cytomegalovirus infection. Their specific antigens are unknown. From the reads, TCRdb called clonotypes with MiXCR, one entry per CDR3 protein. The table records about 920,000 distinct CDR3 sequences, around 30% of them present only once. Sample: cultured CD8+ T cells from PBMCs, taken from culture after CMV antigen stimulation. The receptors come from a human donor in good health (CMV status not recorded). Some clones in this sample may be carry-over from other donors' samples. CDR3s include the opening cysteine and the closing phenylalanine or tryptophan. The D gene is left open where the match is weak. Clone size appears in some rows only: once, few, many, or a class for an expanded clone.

CDR3 DNA: TGTGCCAGCAGTGTGGCCTCCTACGAGCAGTACTTC
CDR3 protein: CASSVASYEQYF
J gene: TRBJ2-7
clone size: few
V gene: TRBV25-1
D gene: NA

CDR3 DNA: TGTGCCAGCAGCTTAGATCGACCCGGCACCTATCACTCTGGAAACACCATATATTTT
CDR3 protein: CASSLDRPGTYHSGNTIYF
J gene: TRBJ1-3
clone size: NA
V gene: TRBV11-2
D gene: NA

CDR3 DNA: TGTGCCAGCAGCCCCAGGTGGGGGCCTTACAATGAGCAGTTCTTC
CDR3 protein: CASSPRWGPYNEQFF
J gene: TRBJ2-1
clone size: NA
V gene: TRBV7-4
D gene: NA

CDR3 DNA: TGTGCCAGCGGATGGGGGCAGGGAGCTACTGAAGCTTTCTTT
CDR3 protein: CASGWGQGATEAFF
J gene: TRBJ1-1
clone size: NA
V gene: TRBV6-1
D gene: NA

CDR3 DNA: TGTGCCAGTAGTATAGACTGGGGGGAAGGAGCGAGCAATCAGCCCCAGCATTTT
CDR3 protein: CASSIDWGEGASNQPQHF
J gene: TRBJ1-5
clone size: NA
V gene: TRBV19
D gene: NA

CDR3 DNA: TGTGCCAGCAGCTTAGAAAGACAGCGATATCAGCCCCAGCATTTT
CDR3 protein: CASSLERQRYQPQHF
J gene: TRBJ1-5
clone size: many
V gene: TRBV7-8
D gene: NA

CDR3 DNA: TGTGCCAGCAGTGAAGTGGTGTTGAGCAATCAGCCCCAGCATTTT
CDR3 protein: CASSEVVLSNQPQHF
J gene: TRBJ1-5
clone size: many
V gene: TRBV2
D gene: NA

CDR3 DNA: TGCAGTGCTAGAGAGAGGGGGACGCCCCAAGAGACCCAGTACTTC
CDR3 protein: CSARERGTPQETQYF
J gene: TRBJ2-5
clone size: NA
V gene: TRBV20-1
D gene: NA

CDR3 DNA: TGTGCCAGCAGCACCGCCCAGCACCAAGAGACCCAGTACTTC
CDR3 protein: CASSTAQHQETQYF
J gene: TRBJ2-5
clone size: NA
V gene: TRBV7-6
D gene: NA

CDR3 DNA: TGTGCCAGCACCAGGCTAGCGGGGGACGACAATGAGCAGTTCTTC
CDR3 protein: CASTRLAGDDNEQFF
J gene: TRBJ2-1
clone size: NA
V gene: TRBV6-6
D gene: TRBD2

CDR3 DNA: TGTGCCAGCTCACCTTCTAGGGGGAACACTGAAGCTTTCTTT
CDR3 protein: CASSPSRGNTEAFF
J gene: TRBJ1-1
clone size: NA
V gene: TRBV18
D gene: NA

CDR3 DNA: TGTGCCATCAGTCGACAGGGAGCGGAGACCCAGTACTTC
CDR3 protein: CAISRQGAETQYF
J gene: TRBJ2-5
clone size: few
V gene: TRBV10-3
D gene: TRBD1

CDR3 DNA: TGCGCCAGCAGCCATCTATTAGCGGGGGGGCCTTTTAACGCGGAGCTGTTTTTT
CDR3 protein: CASSHLLAGGPFNAELFF
J gene: TRBJ2-2
clone size: NA
V gene: TRBV4-1
D gene: TRBD2

CDR3 DNA: TGTGCCAGCAGTTTCTCGGGGCTGATTGGAGCTTTCTTT
CDR3 protein: CASSFSGLIGAFF
J gene: TRBJ1-1
clone size: many
V gene: TRBV28
D gene: NA

CDR3 DNA: TGTGCCAGCAGTGGAGTTTGGCGGGGGGCCCGCAATGAGCAGTTCTTC
CDR3 protein: CASSGVWRGARNEQFF
J gene: TRBJ2-1
clone size: NA
V gene: TRBV2
D gene: TRBD2